Listed below are T cell receptor beta chains from one sample, sequenced in a study of OX40 agonist ivuxolimab in advanced cancers. Sequenced by immunoSEQ multiplex PCR; TCRdb stores in-frame clones only, minus some. The sample includes roughly 87,000 clones, approximately 91% of them seen just once. Sequencing was performed on CD4+ or CD8+ T cells sorted from blood, taken in a trial of the OX40 agonist ivuxolimab. The receptors were sampled from an adult with an advanced solid tumor such as melanoma, head and neck, liver or kidney cancer. CDR3s include the opening cysteine and the closing phenylalanine or tryptophan. D genes are given only for firm matches. The size field is filled for only some rows; it gives once, few, many or a size class.

-	TRBJ1-2	-	TRBV6-5	TGTGCCAGCAGCAACACCTCCCCGGGTGGCTACACCTTC	CASSNTSPGGYTF
-	TRBJ2-7	TRBD2	TRBV7-2	TGTGCCAGCAGCCCCAGCGGGGGGGGAATCTACGAGCAGTACTTC	CASSPSGGGIYEQYF
once	TRBJ2-7	TRBD2	TRBV10-2	TGCGCCAGCAGTGATATGATGCAAGGGACTAGCGTCTACGAGCAGTACTTC	CASSDMMQGTSVYEQYF
-	TRBJ1-2	-	TRBV10-3	TGTGCCATCTCCGGGCAGGGCTATGGCTACACCTTC	CAISGQGYGYTF
-	TRBJ1-4	-	TRBV9	TGTGCCAGCAGCGTAGATTCGGGAGGGATAAATGAAAAACTGTTTTTT	CASSVDSGGINEKLFF
-	TRBJ2-7	TRBD2	TRBV11-2	TGTGCCAGCAGCTTGCGGGAGTGGCTTGACGAGCAGTACTTC	CASSLREWLDEQYF
-	TRBJ1-5	TRBD1	TRBV28	TGTGCCAGCAGTCTACAGGGGGCGAGGAATCAGCCCCAGCATTTT	CASSLQGARNQPQHF
-	TRBJ2-7	-	TRBV30	TGTGCCTATCAGGGGCAGGGGTTCGGCGAGCAGTACTTC	CAYQGQGFGEQYF
-	TRBJ2-2	-	TRBV11-2	TGTGCCAGCAGCTTAGGACAGAAGGTCGGGGAGCTGTTTTTT	CASSLGQKVGELFF
few	TRBJ1-2	-	TRBV27	TGTGCCAGCAGTTTAGGCCCAGGGCCGTATGGCTACACCTTC	CASSLGPGPYGYTF
-	TRBJ2-7	-	TRBV29-1	TGCAGCGTTGAACTACAATCTCTGCAGTACTTC	CSVELQSLQYF
-	TRBJ2-3	-	TRBV5-1	TGCGCCAGCAGCTTGGCCGAGTCAGATACGCAGTATTTT	CASSLAESDTQYF
once	TRBJ2-7	TRBD2	TRBV7-8	TGTGCCAGCAGCTTAGGGGAGGGGATTGGGGAGCAGTACTTC	CASSLGEGIGEQYF
-	TRBJ1-5	TRBD1	TRBV19	TGTGCCAGTAGTAGGGATTACAGGGGTGATCAGCCCCAGCATTTT	CASSRDYRGDQPQHF
-	TRBJ2-5	-	TRBV18	TGTGCCAGCTCACCGGGGAATAGCTGGTACCAAGAGACCCAGTACTTC	CASSPGNSWYQETQYF
-	TRBJ2-7	TRBD2	TRBV27	TGTGCCAGCAGGGGGTCCGGGACTGGACTAGGGCAGTACTTC	CASRGSGTGLGQYF
-	TRBJ2-1	-	TRBV7-9	TGTGCCAGCAAAACAGAGAACAATGAGCAGTTCTTC	CASKTENNEQFF
-	TRBJ2-5	-	TRBV18	TGTGCCAGCTCCCTGACAGTTGAAGAGACCCAGTACTTC	CASSLTVEETQYF
-	TRBJ1-1	-	TRBV5-4	TGTGCCAGCAGCTTGGTAGACACTGAAGCTTTCTTT	CASSLVDTEAFF
-	TRBJ2-2	-	TRBV28	TGTGCCAGCAGTCCCGCAAAGGCCCTGATCCTGAACAAGGGGACCGGGGAGCTGTTTTTT	CASSPAKALILNKGTGELFF
once	TRBJ2-7	-	TRBV6-5	TGTGCCAGCACACCCAGGGGACAATCCGAGCAGTACTTC	CASTPRGQSEQYF
-	TRBJ2-3	-	TRBV7-9	TGTGCCAGCAGCCGAGCGGCAGATACGCAGTATTTT	CASSRAADTQYF
-	TRBJ1-5	TRBD1	TRBV7-3	TGTGCCAGCAGCTTGGGGACAGGGGTATATGGGCGGCAGCCCCAGCATTTT	CASSLGTGVYGRQPQHF
once	TRBJ1-4	-	TRBV28	TGTGCCAGCAGCGTAGGCGTCGCTAATGAAAAACTGTTTTTT	CASSVGVANEKLFF
few	TRBJ2-5	-	TRBV29-1	TGCAGCGTTGGGGGACCGATTCAAGAGACCCAGTACTTC	CSVGGPIQETQYF
-	TRBJ2-3	-	TRBV7-2	TGTGCCAGCAGCTTAGGTCTGGGCACAGATACGCAGTATTTT	CASSLGLGTDTQYF
once	TRBJ1-3	-	TRBV28	TGTGCCAGCAGCTCTCGGGGACCAGTCTCTGGAAACACCATATATTTT	CASSSRGPVSGNTIYF
-	TRBJ2-1	-	TRBV28	TGTGCCAGCAGTGGGGTGGGACCGAGGGATGAGCAGTTCTTC	CASSGVGPRDEQFF
-	TRBJ2-1	TRBD1	TRBV10-3	TGTGCCATCAGTAAAGGACAGGGTGACAATGAGCAGTTCTTC	CAISKGQGDNEQFF
-	TRBJ2-5	-	TRBV11-2	TGTGCCAGCAGCCGAAGGGTGTCAGAGACCCAGTACTTC	CASSRRVSETQYF
-	TRBJ1-2	TRBD1	TRBV6-4	TGTGCCAGCAGTGACTCTACAGGGGGCCTATTCAAAGGGGGCTACACCTTC	CASSDSTGGLFKGGYTF
-	TRBJ2-2	TRBD2	TRBV28	TGTGCCAGCAGTTCCCCTCGCGGGACTAGCGGTACCGGGGAGCTGTTTTTT	CASSSPRGTSGTGELFF
-	TRBJ2-1	-	TRBV5-1	TGCGCCAGCAGCGTCACGAACGCGGCCTACAATGAGCAGTTCTTC	CASSVTNAAYNEQFF
-	TRBJ1-6	TRBD1	TRBV5-1	TGCGCCAGCAGCAAGGGTCAGGGACAGGGTGGTAATTCACCCCTCCACTTT	CASSKGQGQGGNSPLHF
-	TRBJ1-2	TRBD1	TRBV9	TGTGCCAGCAGCCTCCGGACAGGGGATGCCTATGGCTACACCTTC	CASSLRTGDAYGYTF
-	TRBJ2-5	TRBD2	TRBV30	TGTGCCGCACGACTAGCGGGAGGGCCAGGAGAGACCCAGTACTTC	CAARLAGGPGETQYF
-	TRBJ2-1	TRBD2	TRBV5-1	TGCGCCAGCAGCTTAGCGGGAGTCAGTTACAATGAGCAGTTCTTC	CASSLAGVSYNEQFF
once	TRBJ2-1	TRBD2	TRBV5-1	TGCGCCAGCAGCCCCCCTGGAGCGGGAGTGGGGAATGAGCAGTTCTTC	CASSPPGAGVGNEQFF
-	TRBJ2-5	TRBD2	TRBV5-4	TGTGCCAGCGGCTTGGGTGGGCGGGGGTCCCACCAAGAGACCCAGTACTTC	CASGLGGRGSHQETQYF
-	TRBJ2-5	TRBD1	TRBV19	TGTGCCAGTAGTCCGTCGGGACAGGTGGGAGAGACCCAGTACTTC	CASSPSGQVGETQYF
-	TRBJ1-2	TRBD1	TRBV5-1	TGCGCCAGCAGCTCCCTGGACAGGGGAAATGGCTACACCTTC	CASSSLDRGNGYTF
once	TRBJ1-4	TRBD1	TRBV6-6	TGTGCCAGCAGTTACGAAACCGGGACAGCTAATGAAAAACTGTTTTTT	CASSYETGTANEKLFF
-	TRBJ1-2	TRBD1	TRBV29-1	TGCAGCGGAAGCCGGGACAGGGAAATCTATGGCTACACCTTC	CSGSRDREIYGYTF
-	TRBJ2-7	-	TRBV7-9	TGTGCCAGCAGCTTAGGCAGGGTAGGTTACGAGCAGTACTTC	CASSLGRVGYEQYF
-	TRBJ2-7	TRBD2	TRBV18	TGTGCCAGCTCACCACCCTCTAGCGGAGGCTACGAGCAGTACTTC	CASSPPSSGGYEQYF
-	TRBJ1-4	TRBD1	TRBV11-2	TGTGCCAGCAGCATACATGGATCAACCGGGACAGATAATGAAAAACTGTTTTTT	CASSIHGSTGTDNEKLFF
-	TRBJ1-4	-	TRBV28	TGTGCCAGCAGGGGCCAGGGCAGGATCGAAAAACTGTTTTTT	CASRGQGRIEKLFF
once	TRBJ1-6	-	TRBV27	TGTGCCAGCAGTTTACTGGCAGGGACCCGGGGTTCACCCCTCCACTTT	CASSLLAGTRGSPLHF
-	TRBJ1-2	TRBD1	TRBV5-4	TGTGCCAGCAGCCCATGGACAGGGGAGGACTATGGCTACACCTTC	CASSPWTGEDYGYTF
-	TRBJ2-7	-	TRBV4-1	TGCGCCAGCAGCCAAGTTTTGCGGGGGCCCTACGAGCAGTACTTC	CASSQVLRGPYEQYF
-	TRBJ1-5	-	TRBV9	TGTGCCAGCAGCCCGAGAGAAGGGCTGGGCCAGCCCCAGCATTTT	CASSPREGLGQPQHF
-	TRBJ1-4	-	TRBV20-1	TGCAGTGCTCGTCCGGAAGAACGACTGTTTTTT	CSARPEERLFF
-	TRBJ1-5	-	TRBV7-2	TGTGCCAGCAGCCCCCGTGGGGGGTACGATCAGCCCCAGCATTTT	CASSPRGGYDQPQHF
-	TRBJ1-3	-	TRBV27	TGTGCCAGCAGTTTATCACGGGAGGCGGGTGCCCTCTCTGGAAACACCATATATTTT	CASSLSREAGALSGNTIYF
-	TRBJ2-5	-	TRBV29-1	TGCAGCGTTGGTCCAGCGGGTTTGGGGGAGACCCAGTACTTC	CSVGPAGLGETQYF